This record concerns one T cell receptor beta chain sequence. The sample comes from a study of blood T cell repertoires in COVID-19. The data were produced by immunoSEQ multiplex PCR, yet TCRdb's version contains in-frame clones alone and is incomplete. The sample comprises about 220,000 clones, approximately 86% of which are singletons, and roughly 15% rests with the top ten. J was trimmed by 5 bases and V by 5 bases; bases with no gene match: 4. This CDR3 has 14 residues. Germline V gives CDR1 MNHEY, CDR2 SVGEGT. The TCR originated in a woman between 45 and 65 years old with acute COVID-19. Material for sequencing was PBMCs or T cells enriched from blood (not recorded which). The chain has TRBV6-2 or TRBV6-3 and TRBJ2-1, with 9 bases lining up with TRBD2. CDR3 in amino acids: CASSPRLADNEQFF. The CDR3 bases are TGTGCCAGCAGTCCCAGACTAGCGGACAATGAGCAGTTCTTC.